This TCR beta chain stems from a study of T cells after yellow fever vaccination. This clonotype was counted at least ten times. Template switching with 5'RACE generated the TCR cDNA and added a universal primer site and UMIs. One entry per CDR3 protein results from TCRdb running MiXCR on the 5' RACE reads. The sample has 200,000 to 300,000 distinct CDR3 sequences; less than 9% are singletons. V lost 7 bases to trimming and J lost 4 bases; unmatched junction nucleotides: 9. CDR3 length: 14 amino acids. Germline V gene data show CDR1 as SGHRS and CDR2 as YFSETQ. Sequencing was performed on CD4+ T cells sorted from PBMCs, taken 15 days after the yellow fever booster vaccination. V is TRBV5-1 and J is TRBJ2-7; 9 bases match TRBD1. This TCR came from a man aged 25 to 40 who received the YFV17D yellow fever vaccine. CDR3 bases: TGCGCCAGCCGCCCCGGGACAGGGCTATACGAGCAGTACTTC. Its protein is CASRPGTGLYEQYF.